This passage covers 5 T cell receptor beta chains from one sample sequenced in a study of cytomegalovirus exposure and HLA in healthy donors. The PCR was carried out with 60 Vbeta primers and 13 Jbeta primers. Repertoires were generated with immunoSEQ multiplex PCR, while TCRdb's copy carries only in-frame clones and drops some. This repertoire shows more than 80,000 clones, around 80% found once; its top ten account for 5% to 7%. Sequencing was carried out using PBMCs. These receptors came from a woman between 50 and 59 years old in good health and CMV-seropositive.

The V and J genes are TRBV28 and TRBJ2-5, with a weak D call TRBD1 (7 bases). Germline assignment: CDR1 MDHEN and CDR2 SYDVKM. Trimming took off 10 bases at V and 5 bases at J, with 23 bases between the two ends. The CDR3 runs to 15 residues. The CDR3 spells CAITSRQGGFETQYF. CDR3 coding DNA: TGTGCCATAACTAGCCGACAGGGAGGATTCGAGACCCAGTACTTC.

The CDR3 nucleotides are TGTGCCAGCAGTTTGTCCCCCAGCGCCGCCTTAGGAGAGCAGTACTTC. Its translation is CASSLSPSAALGEQYF. This chain links TRBV27 with TRBJ2-7; D is ambiguous. From germline, CDR1 is MNHEY and CDR2 SMNVEV (reference sequence). This CDR3 region has 16 residues. Trimming took off 3 bases at V and 7 bases at J, with 22 bases between the two ends.

The chain couples TRBV28 to TRBJ1-1; 9 bases are shared with TRBD1. J gave up 5 bases and V 6 bases, and 4 bases lay outside the gene matches. This CDR3 comprises 13 residues. The germline gives CDR1 MDHEN, CDR2 SYDVKM. In DNA, the CDR3 is TGTGCCAGCAGGATGACAGGGGGTACTGAAGCTTTCTTT. As protein: CASRMTGGTEAFF.

This chain uses TRBV18 with TRBJ1-6; TRBD1 is a possible D gene (5 bases). V was shortened by 5 bases and J by 5 bases, with 10 bases between the two germline ends. The length of the CDR3 is 14 residues. From germline, CDR1 is KGHSH and CDR2 LQKENI. This CDR3 reads CASSGGNNNSPLHF. Here the CDR3 DNA reads TGTGCCAGCTCAGGGGGGAACAATAATTCACCCCTCCACTTT.

The rearrangement links TRBV7-8 to TRBJ1-2; weak D call: TRBD1 (5 bases). CDR3 length: 14 amino acids. Germline CDR1 and CDR2: SGHVS and FQNEAQ. Trimming took off 4 bases at V and 4 bases at J, with 13 bases between the two ends. CDR3 sequence: CASSSGGNFYGYTF. CDR3 nucleotides: TGTGCCAGCAGCTCGGGGGGGAACTTCTATGGCTACACCTTC.